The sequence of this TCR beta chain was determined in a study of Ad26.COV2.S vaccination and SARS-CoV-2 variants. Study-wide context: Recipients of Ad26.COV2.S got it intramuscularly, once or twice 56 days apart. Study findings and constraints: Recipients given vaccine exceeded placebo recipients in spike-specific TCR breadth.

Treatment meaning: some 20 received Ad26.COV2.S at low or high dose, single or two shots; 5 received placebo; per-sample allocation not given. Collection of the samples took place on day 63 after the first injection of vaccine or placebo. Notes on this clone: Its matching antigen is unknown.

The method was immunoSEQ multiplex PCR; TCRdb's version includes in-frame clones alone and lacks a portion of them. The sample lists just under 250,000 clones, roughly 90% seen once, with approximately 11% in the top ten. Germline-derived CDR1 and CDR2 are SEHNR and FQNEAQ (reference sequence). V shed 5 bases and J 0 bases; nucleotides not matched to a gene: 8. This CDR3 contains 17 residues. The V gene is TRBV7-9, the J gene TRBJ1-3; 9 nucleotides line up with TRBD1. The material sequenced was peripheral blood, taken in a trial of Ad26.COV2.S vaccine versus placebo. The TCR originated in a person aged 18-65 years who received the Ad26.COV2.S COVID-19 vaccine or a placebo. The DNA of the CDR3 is TGTGCCAGCAGCCCCCTCAACAGGGGGCACTCTGGAAACACCATATATTTT. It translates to CASSPLNRGHSGNTIYF.